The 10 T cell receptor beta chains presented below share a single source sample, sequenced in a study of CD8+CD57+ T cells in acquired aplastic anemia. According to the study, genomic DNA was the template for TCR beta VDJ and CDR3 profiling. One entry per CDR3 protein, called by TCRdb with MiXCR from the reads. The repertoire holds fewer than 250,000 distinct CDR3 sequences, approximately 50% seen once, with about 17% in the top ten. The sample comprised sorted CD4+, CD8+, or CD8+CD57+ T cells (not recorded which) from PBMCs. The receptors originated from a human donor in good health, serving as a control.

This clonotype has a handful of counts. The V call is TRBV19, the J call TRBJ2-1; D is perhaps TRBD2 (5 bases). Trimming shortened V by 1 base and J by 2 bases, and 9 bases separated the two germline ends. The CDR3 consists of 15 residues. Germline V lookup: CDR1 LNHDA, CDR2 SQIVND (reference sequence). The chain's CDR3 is CASSIGGYTYNEQFF. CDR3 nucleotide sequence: TGTGCCAGTAGTATAGGAGGGTACACCTACAATGAGCAGTTCTTC.

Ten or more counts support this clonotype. For the CDR3, the DNA is TGTGCCAGCGGGGCCGGGACAGGGAACTCACCCCTCCACTTT. It codes for CASGAGTGNSPLHF. The J gene is TRBJ1-6, the V gene TRBV19; 9 bases are a match to TRBD1. CDR1 is LNHDA and CDR2 is SQIVND in the germline V gene (reference sequence). The CDR3 covers 14 residues. J lost 10 bases, V lost 9 bases, and 10 bases had no gene match.

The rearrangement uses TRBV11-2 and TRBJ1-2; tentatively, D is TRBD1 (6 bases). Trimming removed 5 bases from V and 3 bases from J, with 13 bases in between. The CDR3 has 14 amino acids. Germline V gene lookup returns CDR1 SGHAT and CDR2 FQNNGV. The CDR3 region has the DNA TGTGCCAGCAGCCCCTTTGCAGGGGACTATGGCTACACCTTC. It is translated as CASSPFAGDYGYTF.

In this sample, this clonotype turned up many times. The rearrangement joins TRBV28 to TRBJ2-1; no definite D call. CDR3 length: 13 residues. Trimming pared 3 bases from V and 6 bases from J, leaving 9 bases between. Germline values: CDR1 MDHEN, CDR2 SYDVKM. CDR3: CASSFSRPNEQFF. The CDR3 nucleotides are TGTGCCAGCAGTTTTAGTAGGCCCAATGAGCAGTTCTTC.

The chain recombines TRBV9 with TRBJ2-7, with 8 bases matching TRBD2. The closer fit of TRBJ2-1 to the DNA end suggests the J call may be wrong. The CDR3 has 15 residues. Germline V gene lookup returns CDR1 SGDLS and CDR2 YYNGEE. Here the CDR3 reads CASSVSGVGNNEQFF. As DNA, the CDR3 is TGTGCCAGCAGCGTTAGCGGGGTCGGGAACAATGAGCAGTTCTTC.

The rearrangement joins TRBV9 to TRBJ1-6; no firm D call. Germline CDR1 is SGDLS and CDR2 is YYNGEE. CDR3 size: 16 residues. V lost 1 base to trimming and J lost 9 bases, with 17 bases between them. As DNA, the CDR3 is TGTGCCAGCAGCGTAACTGCCTCACCCATCCCTTCACCCCTCCACTTT. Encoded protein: CASSVTASPIPSPLHF.

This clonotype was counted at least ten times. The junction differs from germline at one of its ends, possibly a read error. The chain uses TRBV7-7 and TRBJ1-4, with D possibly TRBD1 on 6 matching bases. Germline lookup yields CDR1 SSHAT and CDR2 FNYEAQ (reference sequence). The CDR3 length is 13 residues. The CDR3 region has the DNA TGTGCTAGCAGCTTAGGGGGAGATGAAAAACTGTTTTTT. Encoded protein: CASSLGGDEKLFF.

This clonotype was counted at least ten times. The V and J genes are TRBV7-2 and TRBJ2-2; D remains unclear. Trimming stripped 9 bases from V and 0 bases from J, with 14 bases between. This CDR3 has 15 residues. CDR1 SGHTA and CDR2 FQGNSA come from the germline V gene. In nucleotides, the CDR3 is TGTGCCAGTAAAGCAATCTCCGCGAACACCGGGGAGCTGTTTTTT. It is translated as CASKAISANTGELFF.

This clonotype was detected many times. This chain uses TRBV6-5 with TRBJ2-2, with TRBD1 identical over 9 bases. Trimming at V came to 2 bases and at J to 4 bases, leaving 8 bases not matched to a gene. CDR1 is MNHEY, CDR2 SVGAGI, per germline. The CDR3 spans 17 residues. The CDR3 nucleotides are TGTGCCAGCAGTTACCCGCGGGGGACAGGGAGCACCGGGGAGCTGTTTTTT. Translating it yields CASSYPRGTGSTGELFF.

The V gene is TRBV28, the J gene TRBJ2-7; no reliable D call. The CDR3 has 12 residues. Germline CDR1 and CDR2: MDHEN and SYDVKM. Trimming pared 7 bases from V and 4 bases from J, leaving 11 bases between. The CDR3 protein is CASTSTPYEQYF. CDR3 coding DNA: TGTGCCAGCACTAGTACGCCTTACGAGCAGTACTTC.